The 26 T cell receptor beta chains below were found in one sample sequenced in a study of blood T cells in healthy people across ages. It was with a sample-barcoded 5' primer and a J-beta primer mix that a second PCR of about 6 to 12 cycles was run. TCRdb re-derived calls from the 5' RACE reads in MiXCR, one entry per CDR3 protein. The sample yields about 1.8 million distinct CDR3 sequences, less than 50% seen once. Sequencing input: blood. The receptor set was obtained from a middle-aged woman in good health.

The V and J genes are TRBV4-3 and TRBJ1-4; 8 nucleotides align to TRBD1. The germline gives CDR1 LGHNA, CDR2 YSLEER. CDR3 size: 15 residues. V trimming: 0 bases; J trimming: 8 bases; junction bases outside the gene matches: 5. DNA for the CDR3: TGCGCCAGCAGCCAAGATGCAGGGGGCAGCGAAAAACTGTTTTTT. Its protein product is CASSQDAGGSEKLFF.

This clonotype was counted only a few times. The chain has TRBV7-2 and TRBJ1-2; D is undetermined. V was cut by 2 bases and J by 5 bases, with 15 bases left in between. The germline V gene has CDR1 SGHTA and CDR2 FQGNSA. The CDR3 is 15 residues long. The CDR3 here is CASSLFSSELYGYTF. DNA for the CDR3: TGTGCCAGCAGCTTATTCAGCAGCGAACTGTATGGCTACACCTTC.

The chain recombines TRBV5-1 with TRBJ2-3; perhaps TRBD2 as D (7 bases). This CDR3 is 19 amino acids long. V shed 0 bases and J shed 4 bases, with 24 bases lying between them. Germline loops: CDR1 SGHRS, CDR2 YFSETQ. CDR3 in amino acids: CASSLVFPGASGGADTQYF. CDR3 sequence (DNA): TGCGCCAGCAGCTTGGTCTTTCCAGGGGCAAGTGGGGGGGCAGATACGCAGTATTTT. The complete variable domain, with remaining parts taken from reference TRBV5-1 and TRBJ2-3, reads KAGVTQTPRYLIKTRGQQVTLSCSPISGHRSVSWYQQTPGQGLQFLFEYFSETQRNKGNFPGRFSGRQFSNSRSEMNVSTLELGDSALYLCASSLVFPGASGGADTQYFGPGTRLTVL.

This clonotype is a singleton in its sample. In DNA, the CDR3 is TGCGCCAGCAGCCCCGAGCGGGGGGTCCTCACAGATACGCAGTATTTT. Its protein is CASSPERGVLTDTQYF. The chain couples TRBV4-1 to TRBJ2-3; 9 bases fit TRBD2. V gave up 4 bases and J gave up 2 bases; unmatched junction bases: 7. The germline V gene has CDR1 MGHRA and CDR2 YSYEKL. This CDR3 spans 16 amino acids.

This sequence joins TRBV6-4 and TRBJ2-1; D is possibly TRBD1 or TRBD2 (5 bases each). CDR3 length: 14 residues. In germline, CDR1 is MRHNA, CDR2 SNTAGT. V lost 3 bases and J 5 bases, leaving 11 bases between the germline ends. CDR3: CASSEGGDHNEQFF. The DNA for the CDR3 is TGTGCCAGCAGTGAAGGTGGGGACCACAATGAGCAGTTCTTC.

The chain has TRBV25-1 and TRBJ2-5; D gene unclear. In germline, CDR1 is MGHDK, CDR2 SYGVNS. CDR3 length equals 14 residues. The V end lost 4 bases, the J end lost 3 bases, and 12 bases lay between the germline ends. DNA for the CDR3: TGTGCCAGCAGTGCTCGGAGCAGGAAAGAGACCCAGTACTTC. Its translation: CASSARSRKETQYF.

This chain joins TRBV5-1 and TRBJ2-7, with 7 bases matching TRBD1. The J call is uncertain, as TRBJ2-5 better fits the DNA end. This CDR3 has 13 residues. Germline-derived CDR1 and CDR2 are SGHRS and YFSETQ. The CDR3 DNA reads as TGCGTCATCAGCTGGGGACAGCAAGAGACCCAGTACTTC. This gives the protein CVISWGQQETQYF.

A single count supports this clonotype. The chain joins TRBV6-2 or TRBV6-3 to TRBJ2-3; 10 positions agree with TRBD2. Germline values: CDR1 MNHEY, CDR2 SVGEGT. V lost 4 bases and J lost 7; bases outside the gene matches: 14. The CDR3 covers 17 residues. The CDR3 spells CASSSGPAGGRANTQYF. CDR3 coding DNA: TGTGCCAGCAGTTCGGGTCCAGCGGGGGGGCGTGCTAATACGCAGTATTTT.

The gene calls are TRBV28 and TRBJ1-2, with D possibly matching TRBD1 (5 bases). Germline V gene data show CDR1 as MDHEN and CDR2 as SYDVKM. V dropped 10 bases and J dropped 2 bases, with 14 bases sitting between them. The CDR3 is 13 amino acids. The CDR3 coding sequence is TGTGCCATAAGGGCCTCAGGGAACTATGGCTACACCTTC. Amino acid sequence: CAIRASGNYGYTF.

In its sample, this clonotype was seen a few times. This chain uses TRBV29-1 with TRBJ2-5; D unclear. This CDR3 has 12 amino acids. Trimming removed 5 bases at V and 4 bases at J, with 11 bases between. From germline, CDR1 is SQVTM and CDR2 ANQGSEA. In DNA, the CDR3 is TGCAGCGTTTATTTTCAGCGAGAGACCCAGTACTTC. Protein product: CSVYFQRETQYF.

V gene TRBV7-9 combines with J gene TRBJ1-5; maybe TRBD1 (5 bases). CDR1 and CDR2 from the germline V gene are SEHNR and FQNEAQ (reference sequence). The CDR3 sequence is 14 residues long. The V gene lost 4 bases and the J gene lost 3 bases, with 10 bases spanning the gap. The CDR3 sequence is CASSSGLHNQPQHF. Written as DNA, the CDR3 is TGTGCCAGCAGCTCGGGACTTCACAATCAGCCCCAGCATTTT.

This clonotype was picked up a small number of times. The chain is built from TRBV20-1 and TRBJ2-3; the match to TRBD1 covers 7 bases. Losses at the gene ends were 0 bases for V and 4 bases for J; bases not matched to a gene: 7. Germline V gene data show CDR1 as DFQATT and CDR2 as SNEGSKA (reference sequence). There are 15 residues in the CDR3. CDR3 in amino acids: CSARDQRGQADTQYF. The CDR3 DNA reads as TGCAGTGCTAGAGATCAAAGGGGGCAAGCAGATACGCAGTATTTT.

This chain connects TRBV28 to TRBJ2-7; D remains unclear. The CDR3 spans 15 residues. Between the trimmed V and J ends, which lost 3 bases and 3 bases, there was a span of 15 bases. Germline CDR1 reads MDHEN; CDR2 reads SYDVKM. The DNA of the CDR3 is TGTGCCAGCAGTTTTGAGCAGGTTGGGGACTACGAGCAGTACTTC. It translates to CASSFEQVGDYEQYF.

The rearrangement links TRBV6-2 or TRBV6-3 to TRBJ1-2; D may be TRBD1 (6 bases). This CDR3 has 14 residues. V was shortened by 6 bases and J by 5 bases, with 16 bases between the two germline ends. Per the germline V gene, CDR1 is MNHEY and CDR2 is SVGEGT. The CDR3 DNA is TGTGCCAGCAGAGATTCCGGACAGCTGTATGGCTACACCTTC. Its protein product is CASRDSGQLYGYTF.

This clonotype was recorded a few times. The genes are TRBV29-1 and TRBJ2-3, with D possibly TRBD1 on 5 matching bases. The CDR3 extends over 13 amino acids. The V end lost 7 bases, the J end lost 2 bases, and 13 bases lay between the germline ends. Germline values: CDR1 SQVTM, CDR2 ANQGSEA. CDR3 region: CSAKWGSTDTQYF. The CDR3, as DNA: TGCAGCGCAAAGTGGGGCTCCACAGATACGCAGTATTTT.

This clonotype was seen a few times. The chain combines TRBV25-1 with TRBJ2-5; D remains ambiguous. CDR1 is MGHDK and CDR2 is SYGVNS in the germline V gene. This CDR3 is built from 12 residues. Trimming cost V 2 bases and J 5 bases, with 6 bases left between them. This CDR3 reads CASSEIVETQYF. For the CDR3, the DNA is TGTGCCAGCAGTGAAATCGTGGAGACCCAGTACTTC.

As for this clonotype: The junction does not match germline at one end; this may be a read error. This sequence joins TRBV6-5 and TRBJ2-6; 9 bases agree with TRBD1. In germline, CDR1 is MNHEY, CDR2 SVGAGI. The CDR3 totals 18 residues. The CDR3, as DNA: TGTGCCAGCAGTTATATGGGGACAGGGAACTCTGGGGCCAACGTTCTGACTTTC. Its protein is CASSYMGTGNSGANVLTF.

This clonotype has just a few counts. The V and J genes are TRBV9 and TRBJ2-1, with 7 bases identical to TRBD2. Germline CDR1 and CDR2: SGDLS and YYNGEE. This CDR3 is 14 amino acids long. Trimming removed 4 bases from V and 8 bases from J; junction bases left unmatched: 9. The CDR3 sequence is CASSMGTNFDEQFF. The CDR3 bases are TGTGCCAGCAGCATGGGGACTAATTTCGATGAGCAGTTCTTC.

This chain connects TRBV2 to TRBJ2-3; no clear D. Trimming shortened V by 10 bases and J by 2 bases, and 16 bases separated the two germline ends. Germline assignment: CDR1 SNHLY and CDR2 FYNNEI. The CDR3 covers 14 residues. In nucleotides, the CDR3 is TGTGCCACCGGTCGGCAGTTCAACACAGATACGCAGTATTTT. Protein product: CATGRQFNTDTQYF.

The chain combines TRBV28 with TRBJ2-1, with 7 bases aligning to TRBD1. CDR1 is MDHEN, CDR2 SYDVKM, per germline. After removal of 5 bases from V and 4 bases from J, the junction contained 8 bases not matched to a gene. The CDR3 length is 15 residues. The CDR3 nucleotides read TGTGCCAGCAGTCCCCCGGGACAGATATACAATGAGCAGTTCTTC. As protein: CASSPPGQIYNEQFF.

This clonotype was recorded many times. V gene TRBV29-1 combines with J gene TRBJ2-7; 9 bases agree with TRBD1. Looked up from germline, CDR1 is SQVTM and CDR2 is ANQGSEA. The CDR3 spans 14 residues. V lost 6 bases, J lost 0 bases, and 6 bases stayed unmatched. The CDR3 protein is CSVRTGEFSYEQYF. For the CDR3, the DNA is TGCAGCGTAAGGACAGGGGAATTCTCCTACGAGCAGTACTTC.

J is TRBJ2-1 and V is TRBV7-2; 12 bases line up with TRBD2. Trimming removed 5 bases from V and 6 bases from J; junction bases left unmatched: 8. The CDR3 runs to 16 residues. CDR1 and CDR2 (germline): SGHTA, FQGNSA. The CDR3 loop is CASSPLLAGGINEQFF. The CDR3 nucleotides are TGTGCCAGCAGCCCCTTACTAGCGGGGGGTATCAATGAGCAGTTCTTC.

This rearrangement joins TRBV7-3 to TRBJ1-1; weak D call: TRBD1 (6 bases). This CDR3 is 16 amino acids long. The ends were cut back, 0 bases at V and 0 bases at J, with 11 bases in the middle. In germline, CDR1 is SGHTA, CDR2 FQGTGA. CDR3 sequence reads: CASSLTGAYMNTEAFF. CDR3 sequence (DNA): TGTGCCAGCAGCTTAACGGGGGCATATATGAACACTGAAGCTTTCTTT.

This clonotype was observed at least ten times. V usage is TRBV28 and J usage is TRBJ2-1; 9 bases align to TRBD1. The trim removed 7 bases at V and 8 bases at J, leaving 24 bases unmatched. Germline V CDR1 and CDR2: MDHEN, SYDVKM. The CDR3 is made up of 19 amino acids. The CDR3, as DNA: TGTGCCAGCACTTTTTTGGGACAGGGTGTAGCGGGTAGTATCGATGAGCAGTTCTTC. It specifies CASTFLGQGVAGSIDEQFF.

V is TRBV12-3 or TRBV12-4 and J is TRBJ1-5, with D tentatively TRBD1 (5 bases). The CDR3 totals 16 residues. The germline V and J ends were trimmed by 2 bases and 0 bases, with 11 bases remaining between them. This chain's CDR3 is CASSLWDDRSNQPQHF. For the CDR3, the DNA is TGTGCCAGCAGTTTATGGGACGACCGTAGCAATCAGCCCCAGCATTTT.

V usage is TRBV9 and J usage is TRBJ2-3; D may be TRBD2 (5 bases). Germline V gene lookup returns CDR1 SGDLS and CDR2 YYNGEE. The CDR3 runs to 14 residues. Trimming cost V 0 bases and J 5 bases, with 10 bases left between them. This CDR3 reads CASSVASRGDTQYF. As DNA, the CDR3 is TGTGCCAGCAGCGTAGCTAGCCGCGGAGATACGCAGTATTTT.